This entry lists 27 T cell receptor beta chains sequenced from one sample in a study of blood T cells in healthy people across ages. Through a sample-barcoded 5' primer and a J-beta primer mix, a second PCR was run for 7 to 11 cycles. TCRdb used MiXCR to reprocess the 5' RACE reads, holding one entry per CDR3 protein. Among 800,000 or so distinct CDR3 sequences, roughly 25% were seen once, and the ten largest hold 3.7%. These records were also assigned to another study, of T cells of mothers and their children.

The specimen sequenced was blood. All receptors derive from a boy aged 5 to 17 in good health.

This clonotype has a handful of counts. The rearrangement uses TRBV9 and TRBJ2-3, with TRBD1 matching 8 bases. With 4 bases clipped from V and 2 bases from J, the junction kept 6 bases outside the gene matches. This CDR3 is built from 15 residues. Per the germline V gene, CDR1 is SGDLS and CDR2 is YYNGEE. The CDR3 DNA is TGTGCCAGCAGCCTCGGACAGGGTAACACAGATACGCAGTATTTT. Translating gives CASSLGQGNTDTQYF.

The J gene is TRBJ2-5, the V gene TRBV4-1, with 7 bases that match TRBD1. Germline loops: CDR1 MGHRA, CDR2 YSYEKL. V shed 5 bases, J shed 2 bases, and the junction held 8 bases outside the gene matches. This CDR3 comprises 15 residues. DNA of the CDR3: TGCGCCAGCAGCACCCAGGGACAGCCGCAAGAGACCCAGTACTTC. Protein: CASSTQGQPQETQYF.

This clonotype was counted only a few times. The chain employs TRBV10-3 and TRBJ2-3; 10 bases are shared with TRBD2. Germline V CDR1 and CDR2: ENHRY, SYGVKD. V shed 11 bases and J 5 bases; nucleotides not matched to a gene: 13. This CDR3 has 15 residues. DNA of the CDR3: TGTGCCGCTCGGAGCGGGGGGGCTTCAGGAGATACGCAGTATTTT. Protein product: CAARSGGASGDTQYF.

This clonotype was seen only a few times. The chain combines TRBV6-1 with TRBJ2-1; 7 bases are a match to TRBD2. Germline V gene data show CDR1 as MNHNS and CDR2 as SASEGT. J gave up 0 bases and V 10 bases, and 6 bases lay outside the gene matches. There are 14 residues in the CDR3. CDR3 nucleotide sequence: TGTGCCATCGAACGGGGGGACTCCTACAATGAGCAGTTCTTC. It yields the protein CAIERGDSYNEQFF.

CDR3 residues: CASSKLSLPYNEQFF. The CDR3 DNA follows: TGTGCCAGCAGCAAACTTAGTCTCCCCTACAATGAGCAGTTCTTC. This chain links TRBV7-9 with TRBJ2-1, with unresolved D. The V end lost 5 bases, the J end lost 2 bases, and 13 bases lay between the germline ends. CDR1 is SEHNR and CDR2 is FQNEAQ in the germline V gene (reference sequence). The CDR3 runs 15 residues.

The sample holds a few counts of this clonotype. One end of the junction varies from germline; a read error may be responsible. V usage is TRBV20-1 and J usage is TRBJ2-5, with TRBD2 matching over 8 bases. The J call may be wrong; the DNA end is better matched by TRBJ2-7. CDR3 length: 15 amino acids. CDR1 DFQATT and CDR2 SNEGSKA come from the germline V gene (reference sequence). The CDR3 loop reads CNARDLKREIHEQYF. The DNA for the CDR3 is TGCAATGCTAGAGATCTGAAGCGGGAGATCCACGAGCAGTACTTC.

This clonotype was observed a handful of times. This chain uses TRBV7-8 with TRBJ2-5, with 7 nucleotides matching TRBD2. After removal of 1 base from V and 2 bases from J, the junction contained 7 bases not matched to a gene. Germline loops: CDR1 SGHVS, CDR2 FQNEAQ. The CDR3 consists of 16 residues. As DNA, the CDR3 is TGTGCCAGCAGCTTAGGGGGAGGGCCCTCGCAAGAGACCCAGTACTTC. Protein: CASSLGGGPSQETQYF.

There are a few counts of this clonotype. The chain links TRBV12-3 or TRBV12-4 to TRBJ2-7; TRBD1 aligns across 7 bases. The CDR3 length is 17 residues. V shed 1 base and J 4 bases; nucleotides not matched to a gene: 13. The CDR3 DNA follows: TGTGCCAGCAGTTTAGACAAAACACAGGGGTTTCCTTACGAGCAGTACTTC. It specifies CASSLDKTQGFPYEQYF.

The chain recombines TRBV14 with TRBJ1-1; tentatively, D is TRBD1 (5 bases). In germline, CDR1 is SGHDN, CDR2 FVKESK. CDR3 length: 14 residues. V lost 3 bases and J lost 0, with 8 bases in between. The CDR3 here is CASSQRGMNTEAFF. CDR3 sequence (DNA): TGTGCCAGCAGCCAGAGGGGCATGAACACTGAAGCTTTCTTT.

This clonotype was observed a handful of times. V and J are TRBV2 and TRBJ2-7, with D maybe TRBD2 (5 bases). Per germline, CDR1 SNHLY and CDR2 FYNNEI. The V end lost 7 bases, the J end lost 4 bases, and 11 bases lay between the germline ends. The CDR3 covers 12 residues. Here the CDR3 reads CASKDLAYEQYF. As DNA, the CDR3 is TGTGCCAGCAAGGACTTAGCTTACGAGCAGTACTTC.

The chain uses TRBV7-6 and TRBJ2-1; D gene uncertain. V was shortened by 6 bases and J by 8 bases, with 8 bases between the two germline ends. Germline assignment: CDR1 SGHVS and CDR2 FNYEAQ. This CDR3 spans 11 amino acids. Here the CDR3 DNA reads TGTGCCAGCAGTTCACCCGATGAGCAGTTCTTC. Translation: CASSSPDEQFF.

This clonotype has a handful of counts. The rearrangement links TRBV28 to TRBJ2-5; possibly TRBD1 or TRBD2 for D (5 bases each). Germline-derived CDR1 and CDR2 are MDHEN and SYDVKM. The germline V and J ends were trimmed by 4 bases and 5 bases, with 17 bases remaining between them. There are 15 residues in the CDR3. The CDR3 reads CASSSGRQGVETQYF. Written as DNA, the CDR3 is TGTGCCAGCAGTTCGGGACGCCAGGGAGTGGAGACCCAGTACTTC. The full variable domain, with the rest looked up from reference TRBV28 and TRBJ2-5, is DVKVTQSSRYLVKRTGEKVFLECVQDMDHENMFWYRQDPGLGLRLIYFSYDVKMKEKGDIPEGYSVSREKKERFSLILESASTNQTSMYLCASSSGRQGVETQYFGPGTRLLVL.

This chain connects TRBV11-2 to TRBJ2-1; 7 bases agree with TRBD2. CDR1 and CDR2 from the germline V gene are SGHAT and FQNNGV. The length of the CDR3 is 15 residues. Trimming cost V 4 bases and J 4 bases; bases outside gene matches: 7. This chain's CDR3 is CASSWEGLGYNEQFF. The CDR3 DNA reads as TGTGCCAGCAGCTGGGAGGGACTGGGATACAATGAGCAGTTCTTC. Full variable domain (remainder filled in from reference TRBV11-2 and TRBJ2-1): EAGVAQSPRYKIIEKRQSVAFWCNPISGHATLYWYQQILGQGPKLLIQFQNNGVVDDSQLPKDRFSAERLKGVDSTLKIQPAKLEDSAVYLCASSWEGLGYNEQFFGPGTRLTVL.

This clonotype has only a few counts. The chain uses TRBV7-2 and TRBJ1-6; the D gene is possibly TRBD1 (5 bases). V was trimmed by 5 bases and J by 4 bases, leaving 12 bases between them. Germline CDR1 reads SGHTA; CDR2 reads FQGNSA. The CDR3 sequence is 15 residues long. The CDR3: CASSPQTDYNSPLHF. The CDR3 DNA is TGTGCCAGCAGCCCCCAGACAGATTATAATTCACCCCTCCACTTT.

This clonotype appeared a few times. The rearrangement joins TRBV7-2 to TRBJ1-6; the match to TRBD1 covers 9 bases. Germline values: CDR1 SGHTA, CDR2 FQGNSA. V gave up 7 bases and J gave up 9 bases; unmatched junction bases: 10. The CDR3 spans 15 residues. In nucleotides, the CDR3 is TGTGCCAGCATCGAACAGGGGGCTGGGGGTTCACCCCTCCACTTT. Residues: CASIEQGAGGSPLHF.

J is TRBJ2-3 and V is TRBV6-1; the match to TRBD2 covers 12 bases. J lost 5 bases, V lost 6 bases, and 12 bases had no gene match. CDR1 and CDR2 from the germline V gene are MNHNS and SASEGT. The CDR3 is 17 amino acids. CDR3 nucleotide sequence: TGTGCCAGCAGACGCATCCTAGCGGGGGGGCCAGAAGATACGCAGTATTTT. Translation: CASRRILAGGPEDTQYF.

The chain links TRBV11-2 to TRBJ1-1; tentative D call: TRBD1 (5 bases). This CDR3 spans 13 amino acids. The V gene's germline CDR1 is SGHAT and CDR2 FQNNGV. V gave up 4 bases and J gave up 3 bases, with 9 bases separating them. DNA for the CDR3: TGTGCCAGCAGCTCCCGACAGCACACTGAAGCTTTCTTT. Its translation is CASSSRQHTEAFF.

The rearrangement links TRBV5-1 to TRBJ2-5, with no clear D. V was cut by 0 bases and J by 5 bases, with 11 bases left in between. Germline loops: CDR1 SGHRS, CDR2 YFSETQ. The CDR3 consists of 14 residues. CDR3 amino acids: CASSLAQSLETQYF. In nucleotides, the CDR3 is TGCGCCAGCAGCTTGGCCCAGAGTCTGGAGACCCAGTACTTC.

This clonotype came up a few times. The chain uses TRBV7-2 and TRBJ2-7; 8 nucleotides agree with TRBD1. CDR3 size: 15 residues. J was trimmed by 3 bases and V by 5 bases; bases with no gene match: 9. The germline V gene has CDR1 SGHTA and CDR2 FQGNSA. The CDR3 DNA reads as TGTGCCAGCAGCGTTAGCCCGGGACAGGTCTACGAGCAGTACTTC. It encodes CASSVSPGQVYEQYF. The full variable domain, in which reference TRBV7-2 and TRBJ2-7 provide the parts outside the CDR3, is GAGVSQSPSNKVTEKGKDVELRCDPISGHTALYWYRQSLGQGLEFLIYFQGNSAPDKSGLPSDRFSAERTGGSVSTLTIQRTQQEDSAVYLCASSVSPGQVYEQYFGPGTRLTVT.

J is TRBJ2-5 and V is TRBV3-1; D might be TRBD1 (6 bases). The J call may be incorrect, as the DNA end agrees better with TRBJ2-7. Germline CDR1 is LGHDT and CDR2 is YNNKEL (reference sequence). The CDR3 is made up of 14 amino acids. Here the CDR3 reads CASRGAGPGGEQYF. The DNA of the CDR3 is TGTGCCAGCAGGGGGGCCGGGCCTGGGGGCGAGCAGTACTTC.

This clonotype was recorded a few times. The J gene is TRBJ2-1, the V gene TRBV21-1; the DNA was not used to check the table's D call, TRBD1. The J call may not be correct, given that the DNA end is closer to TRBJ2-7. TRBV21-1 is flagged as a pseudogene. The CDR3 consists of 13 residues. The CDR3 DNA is TGTGCCAGCCCCGGGACACCCTCCTACGAGCAGTACTTC. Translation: CASPGTPSYEQYF.

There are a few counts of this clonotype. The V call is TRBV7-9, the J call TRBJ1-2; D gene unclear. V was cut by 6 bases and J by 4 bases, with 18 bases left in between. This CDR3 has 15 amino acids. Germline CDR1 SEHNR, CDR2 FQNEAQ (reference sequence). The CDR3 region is CASSSPAPSPYGYTF. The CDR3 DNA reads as TGTGCCAGCAGTTCCCCTGCGCCTTCCCCCTATGGCTACACCTTC.

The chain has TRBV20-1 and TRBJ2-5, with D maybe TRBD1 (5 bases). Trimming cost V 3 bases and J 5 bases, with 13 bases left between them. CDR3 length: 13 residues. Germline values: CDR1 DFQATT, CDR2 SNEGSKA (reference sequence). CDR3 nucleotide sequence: TGCAGTGCTAGGCTAGGGGATATTGAGACCCAGTACTTC. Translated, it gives CSARLGDIETQYF.

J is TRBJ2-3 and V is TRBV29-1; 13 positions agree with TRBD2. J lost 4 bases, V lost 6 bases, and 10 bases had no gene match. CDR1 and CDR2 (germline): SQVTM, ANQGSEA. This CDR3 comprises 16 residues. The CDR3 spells CSVWTSGSTWADTQYF. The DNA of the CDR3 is TGCAGCGTGTGGACTAGCGGGAGTACCTGGGCAGATACGCAGTATTTT.

CDR3 sequence: CASSELEPDTQYF. CDR3 nucleotide sequence: TGTGCCAGCAGCGAGCTAGAACCAGATACGCAGTATTTT. This chain joins TRBV9 and TRBJ2-3; D is undetermined. The germline V gene encodes CDR1 SGDLS and CDR2 YYNGEE. V was trimmed by 3 bases and J by 4 bases, leaving 9 bases between them. The CDR3 loop spans 13 amino acids.

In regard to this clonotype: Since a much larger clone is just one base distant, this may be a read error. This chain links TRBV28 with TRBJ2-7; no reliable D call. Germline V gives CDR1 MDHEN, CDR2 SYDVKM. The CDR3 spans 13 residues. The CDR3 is CASRGSGSYDQYF. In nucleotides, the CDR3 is TGTGCCAGCAGGGGTTCCGGCTCCTACGATCAGTACTTC.

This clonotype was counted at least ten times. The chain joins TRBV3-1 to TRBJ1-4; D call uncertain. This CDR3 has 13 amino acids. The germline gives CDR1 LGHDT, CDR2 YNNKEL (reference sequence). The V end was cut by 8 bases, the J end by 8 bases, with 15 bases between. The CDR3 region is CASSEGGGEKLFF. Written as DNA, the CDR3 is TGTGCCAGCTCGGAAGGCGGCGGGGAAAAACTGTTTTTT.